This entry describes one T cell receptor (beta chain). TCRdb's copy holds only in-frame clones and misses some; the assay was immunoSEQ multiplex PCR. The sample includes around 72,000 clones, around 90% seen only once; the top ten take over 25%. Per germline, CDR1 SGHTA and CDR2 FQGTGA. V shed 5 bases and J 4 bases; nucleotides not matched to a gene: 4. This CDR3 has 14 amino acids. The sample is drawn from a study of blood T cell repertoires in COVID-19. Study-level information: Material from acute and convalescent COVID-19 was sourced from the United States, Italy and Spain.

This rearrangement joins TRBV7-3 to TRBJ2-2, with 7 bases fitting TRBD1. The sequencing input was peripheral blood. This clonotype originated in a man aged 45-65 years with acute or convalescent COVID-19. CDR3 protein: CASSKGQSTGELFF. For the CDR3, the DNA is TGTGCCAGCAGCAAGGGACAGAGCACCGGGGAGCTGTTTTTT.